The clone carrying this TCR beta chain was counted a few times. Antigen: not known. The data are from a study of T cells in Graves' hyperthyroidism and ophthalmopathy. The V gene lost 5 bases and the J gene lost 0 bases, with 11 bases spanning the gap. The CDR3 has 15 amino acids. In germline, CDR1 is SGHKS, CDR2 YYEKEE (reference sequence). Amplification of TCR beta CDR3 regions used RNA as the template. The TCR CDR3 first-round RT-PCR relied on the HTBI primer set. MiXCR, applied by TCRdb to the multiplex PCR reads, yields one record per CDR3 protein. The sample holds approximately 600,000 distinct CDR3 sequences, roughly 16% seen once. The study, taken as a whole, reports: Researchers found most expanded thyroid clonotypes above 0.001 in blood as well.

Stable hyperthyroidism: no ophthalmopathy progression over 18 months of follow-up. Source material for PBMCs was 10 ml fresh peripheral blood. Sequenced: blood. This clonotype was sampled from a woman aged 30 to 39 with Graves' hyperthyroidism. The rearrangement uses TRBV5-5 and TRBJ2-2, with D uncertain. The CDR3 DNA is TGTGCCAGCAGGGTGGGGTTCACGAACACCGGGGAGCTGTTTTTT. Its translation is CASRVGFTNTGELFF.